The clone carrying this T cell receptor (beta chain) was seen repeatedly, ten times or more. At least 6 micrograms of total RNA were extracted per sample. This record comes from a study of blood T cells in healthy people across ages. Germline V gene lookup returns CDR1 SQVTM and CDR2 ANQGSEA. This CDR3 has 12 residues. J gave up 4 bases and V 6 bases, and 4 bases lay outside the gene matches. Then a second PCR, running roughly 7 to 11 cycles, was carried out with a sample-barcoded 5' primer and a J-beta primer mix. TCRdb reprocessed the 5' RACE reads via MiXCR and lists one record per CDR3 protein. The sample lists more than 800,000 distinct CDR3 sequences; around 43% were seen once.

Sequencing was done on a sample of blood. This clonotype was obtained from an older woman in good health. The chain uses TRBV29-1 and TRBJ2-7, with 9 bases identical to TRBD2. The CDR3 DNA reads TGCAGCGTCGGGACTAGCATATACGAGCAGTACTTC. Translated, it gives CSVGTSIYEQYF.